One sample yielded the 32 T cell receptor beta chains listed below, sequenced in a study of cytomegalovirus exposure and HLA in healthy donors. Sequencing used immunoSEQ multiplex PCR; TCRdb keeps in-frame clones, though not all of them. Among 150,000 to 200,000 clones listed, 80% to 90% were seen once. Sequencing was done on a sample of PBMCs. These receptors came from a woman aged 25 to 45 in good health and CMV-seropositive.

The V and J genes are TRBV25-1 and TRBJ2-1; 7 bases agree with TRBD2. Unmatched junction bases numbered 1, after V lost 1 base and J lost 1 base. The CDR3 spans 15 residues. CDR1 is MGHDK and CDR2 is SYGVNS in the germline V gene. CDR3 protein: CASSELGGSYNEQFF. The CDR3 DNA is TGTGCCAGCAGTGAATTGGGGGGGTCCTACAATGAGCAGTTCTTC.

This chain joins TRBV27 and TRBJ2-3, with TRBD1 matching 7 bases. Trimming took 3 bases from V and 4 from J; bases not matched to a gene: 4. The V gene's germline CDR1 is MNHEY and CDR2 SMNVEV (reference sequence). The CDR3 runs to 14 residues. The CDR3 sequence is CASSLWDSSDTQYF. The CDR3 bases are TGTGCCAGCAGTTTGTGGGACAGTTCAGATACGCAGTATTTT.

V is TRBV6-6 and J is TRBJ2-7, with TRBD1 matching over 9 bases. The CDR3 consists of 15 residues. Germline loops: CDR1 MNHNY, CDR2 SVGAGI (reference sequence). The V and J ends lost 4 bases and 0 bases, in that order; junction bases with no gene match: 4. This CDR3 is CASSLGQGASYEQYF. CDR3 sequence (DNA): TGTGCCAGCAGTTTGGGACAGGGAGCCTCCTACGAGCAGTACTTC.

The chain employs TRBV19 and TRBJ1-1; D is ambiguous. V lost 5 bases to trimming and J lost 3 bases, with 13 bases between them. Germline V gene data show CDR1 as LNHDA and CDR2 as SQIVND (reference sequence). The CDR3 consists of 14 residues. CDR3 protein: CASSRHRRDTEAFF. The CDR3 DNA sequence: TGTGCCAGTAGTCGTCACCGTCGGGACACTGAAGCTTTCTTT.

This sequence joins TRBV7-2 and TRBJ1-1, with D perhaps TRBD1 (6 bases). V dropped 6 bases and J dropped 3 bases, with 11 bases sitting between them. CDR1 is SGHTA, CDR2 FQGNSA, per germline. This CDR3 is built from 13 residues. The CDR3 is CASSSDRHTEAFF. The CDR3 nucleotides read TGTGCCAGCAGTTCGGACAGACACACTGAAGCTTTCTTT. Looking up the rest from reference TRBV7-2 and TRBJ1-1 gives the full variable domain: GAGVSQSPSNKVTEKGKDVELRCDPISGHTALYWYRQSLGQGLEFLIYFQGNSAPDKSGLPSDRFSAERTGGSVSTLTIQRTQQEDSAVYLCASSSDRHTEAFFGQGTRLTVV.

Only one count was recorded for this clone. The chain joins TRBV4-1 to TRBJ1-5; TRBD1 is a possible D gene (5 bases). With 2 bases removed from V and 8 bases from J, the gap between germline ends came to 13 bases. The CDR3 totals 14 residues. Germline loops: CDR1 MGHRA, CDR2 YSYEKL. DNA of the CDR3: TGCGCCAGCAGCCAAAACCAGGGTCTGGAGCCCCAGCATTTT. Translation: CASSQNQGLEPQHF.

For the CDR3, the DNA is TGTGCCAGCAGTCTTGAGACTGATCAGCCCCAGCATTTT. It is translated as CASSLETDQPQHF. The chain is built from TRBV6-1 and TRBJ1-5; the D is unclear. V lost 5 bases to trimming and J lost 5 bases, with 10 bases between them. Germline V CDR1 and CDR2: MNHNS, SASEGT. This CDR3 comprises 13 residues.

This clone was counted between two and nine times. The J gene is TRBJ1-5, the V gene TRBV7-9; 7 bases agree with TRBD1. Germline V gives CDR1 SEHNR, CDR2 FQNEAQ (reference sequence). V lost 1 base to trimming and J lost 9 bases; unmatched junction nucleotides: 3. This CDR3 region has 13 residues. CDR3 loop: CASSLDRGRPQHF. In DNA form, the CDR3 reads TGTGCCAGCAGCTTAGACAGGGGACGGCCCCAGCATTTT.

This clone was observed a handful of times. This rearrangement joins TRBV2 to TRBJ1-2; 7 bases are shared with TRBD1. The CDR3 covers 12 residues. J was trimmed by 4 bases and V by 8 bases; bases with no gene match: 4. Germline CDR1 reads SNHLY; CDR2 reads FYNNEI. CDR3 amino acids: CASGGQPYGYTF. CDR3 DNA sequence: TGTGCCAGCGGGGGACAGCCCTATGGCTACACCTTC.

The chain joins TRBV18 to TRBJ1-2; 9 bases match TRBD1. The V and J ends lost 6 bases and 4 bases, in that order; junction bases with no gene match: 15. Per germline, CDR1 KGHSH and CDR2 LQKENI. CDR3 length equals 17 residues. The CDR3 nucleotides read TGTGCCAGCTCCACGAACCTTCCTGGGACAGGGACCTATGGCTACACCTTC. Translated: CASSTNLPGTGTYGYTF. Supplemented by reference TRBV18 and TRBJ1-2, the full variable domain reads NAGVMQNPRHLVRRRGQEARLRCSPMKGHSHVYWYRQLPEEGLKFMVYLQKENIIDESGMPKERFSAEFPKEGPSILRIQQVVRGDSAAYFCASSTNLPGTGTYGYTFGSGTRLTVV.

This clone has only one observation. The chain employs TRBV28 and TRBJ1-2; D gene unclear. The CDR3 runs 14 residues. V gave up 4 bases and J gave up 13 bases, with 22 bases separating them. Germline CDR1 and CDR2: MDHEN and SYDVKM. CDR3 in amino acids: CASSSAAGKRDPTF. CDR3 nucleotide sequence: TGTGCCAGCAGTTCCGCTGCGGGGAAGAGGGATCCCACCTTC.

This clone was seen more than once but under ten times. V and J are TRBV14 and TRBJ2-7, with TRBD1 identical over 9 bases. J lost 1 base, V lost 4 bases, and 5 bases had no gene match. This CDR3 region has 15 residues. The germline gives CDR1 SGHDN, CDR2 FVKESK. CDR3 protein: CASSRTGTGSYEQYF. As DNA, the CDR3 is TGTGCCAGCAGCCGAACCGGGACAGGGTCCTACGAGCAGTACTTC.

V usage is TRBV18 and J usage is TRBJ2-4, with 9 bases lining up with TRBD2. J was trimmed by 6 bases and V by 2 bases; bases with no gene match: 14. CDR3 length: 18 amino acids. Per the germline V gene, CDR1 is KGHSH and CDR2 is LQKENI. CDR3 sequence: CASSPVVVTSGSGNIQYF. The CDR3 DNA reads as TGTGCCAGCTCACCAGTAGTGGTGACTAGCGGCTCAGGAAACATTCAGTACTTC.

The CDR3 nucleotides are TGTGCCAGCAGACCGCTCGACTGGGGGCACAATGACGAGCAGTACTTC. Translating gives CASRPLDWGHNDEQYF. The chain couples TRBV5-4 to TRBJ2-7, with a tentative D call TRBD1 (6 bases). Germline lookup yields CDR1 SGHNT and CDR2 YYREEE (reference sequence). The CDR3 runs to 16 residues. V gave up 5 bases and J gave up 5 bases, with 23 bases separating them.

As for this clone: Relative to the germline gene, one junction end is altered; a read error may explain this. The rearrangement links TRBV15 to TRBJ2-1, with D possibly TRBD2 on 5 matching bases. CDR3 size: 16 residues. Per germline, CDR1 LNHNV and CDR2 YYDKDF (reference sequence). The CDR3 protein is CATSTFSVLSHNEQFF. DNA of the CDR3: TGTGCCACCAGCACCTTTAGCGTCCTCTCCCACAATGAGCAGTTCTTC. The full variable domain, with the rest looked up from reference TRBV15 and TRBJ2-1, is DAMVIQNPRYQVTQFGKPVTLSCSQTLNHNVMYWYQQKSSQAPKLLFHYYDKDFNNEADTPDNFQSRRPNTSFCFLDIRSPGLGDTAMYLCATSTFSVLSHNEQFFGPGTRLTVL.

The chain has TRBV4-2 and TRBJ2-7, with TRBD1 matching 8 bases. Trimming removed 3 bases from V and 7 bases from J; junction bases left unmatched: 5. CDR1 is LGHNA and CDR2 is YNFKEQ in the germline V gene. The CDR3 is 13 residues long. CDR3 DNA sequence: TGTGCCAGCAGCCAGCAGGGGGCGTTTGAGCAGTACTTC. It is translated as CASSQQGAFEQYF.

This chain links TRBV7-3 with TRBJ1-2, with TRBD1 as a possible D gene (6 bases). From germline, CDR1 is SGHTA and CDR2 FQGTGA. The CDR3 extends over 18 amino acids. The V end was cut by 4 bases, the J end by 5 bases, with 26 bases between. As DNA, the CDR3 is TGTGCCAGCAGCTCCCCCCCTAGAGGGGGAAGGGTTGAGTATGGCTACACCTTC. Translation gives CASSSPPRGGRVEYGYTF.

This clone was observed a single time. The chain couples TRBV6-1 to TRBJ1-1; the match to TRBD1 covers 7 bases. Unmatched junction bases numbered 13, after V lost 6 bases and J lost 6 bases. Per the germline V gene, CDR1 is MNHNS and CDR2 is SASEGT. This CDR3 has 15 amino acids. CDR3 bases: TGTGCCAGCAGACTCGACAGGGAACGGTGGGCTGAAGCTTTCTTT. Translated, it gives CASRLDRERWAEAFF.

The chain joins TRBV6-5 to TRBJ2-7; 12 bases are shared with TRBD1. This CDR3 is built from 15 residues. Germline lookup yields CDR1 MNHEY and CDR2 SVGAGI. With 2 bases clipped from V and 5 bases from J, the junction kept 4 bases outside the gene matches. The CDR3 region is CASSYDGTGGNEQYF. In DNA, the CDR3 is TGTGCCAGCAGTTACGACGGGACAGGGGGCAACGAGCAGTACTTC.

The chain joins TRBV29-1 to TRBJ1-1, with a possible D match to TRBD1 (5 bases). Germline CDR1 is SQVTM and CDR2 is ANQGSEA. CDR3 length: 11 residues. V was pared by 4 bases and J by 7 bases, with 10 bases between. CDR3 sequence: CSVVRASEAFF. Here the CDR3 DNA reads TGCAGCGTTGTCAGGGCGAGTGAAGCTTTCTTT. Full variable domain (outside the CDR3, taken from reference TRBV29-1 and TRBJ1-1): SAVISQKPSRDICQRGTSLTIQCQVDSQVTMMFWYRQQPGQSLTLIATANQGSEATYESGFVIDKFPISRPNLTFSTLTVSNMSPEDSSIYLCSVVRASEAFFGQGTRLTVV.

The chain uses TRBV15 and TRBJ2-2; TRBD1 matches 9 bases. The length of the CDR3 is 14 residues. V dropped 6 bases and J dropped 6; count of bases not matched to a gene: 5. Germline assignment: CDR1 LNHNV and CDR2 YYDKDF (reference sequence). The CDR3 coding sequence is TGTGCCACCAGGGGACAGGGCTCCGCCGGGGAGCTGTTTTTT. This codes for CATRGQGSAGELFF. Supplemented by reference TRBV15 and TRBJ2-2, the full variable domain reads DAMVIQNPRYQVTQFGKPVTLSCSQTLNHNVMYWYQQKSSQAPKLLFHYYDKDFNNEADTPDNFQSRRPNTSFCFLDIRSPGLGDTAMYLCATRGQGSAGELFFGEGSRLTVL.

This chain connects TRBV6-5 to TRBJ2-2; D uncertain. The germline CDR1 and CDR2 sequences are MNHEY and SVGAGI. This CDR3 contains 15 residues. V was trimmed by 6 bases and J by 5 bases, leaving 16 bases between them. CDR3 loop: CASSLLRTKTGELFF. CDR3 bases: TGTGCCAGCAGCCTCTTGCGAACCAAGACCGGGGAGCTGTTTTTT.

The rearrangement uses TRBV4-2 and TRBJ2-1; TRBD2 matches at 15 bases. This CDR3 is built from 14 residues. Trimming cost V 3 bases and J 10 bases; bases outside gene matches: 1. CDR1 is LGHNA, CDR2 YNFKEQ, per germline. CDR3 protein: CASSQGTSGREQFF. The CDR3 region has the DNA TGTGCCAGCAGCCAGGGGACTAGCGGGAGGGAGCAGTTCTTC.

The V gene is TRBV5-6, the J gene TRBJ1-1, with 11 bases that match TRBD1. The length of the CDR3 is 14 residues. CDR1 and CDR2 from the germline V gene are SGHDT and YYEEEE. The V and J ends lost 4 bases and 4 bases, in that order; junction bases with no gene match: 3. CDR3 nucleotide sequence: TGTGCCAGCAGCCAGGACAGGGGGCTCACTGAAGCTTTCTTT. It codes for CASSQDRGLTEAFF.

This chain's CDR3 is CASSGPGLAESGSEQYF. The CDR3 DNA reads TGTGCCAGCAGTGGACCGGGACTAGCGGAAAGCGGGAGCGAGCAGTACTTC. The chain is built from TRBV25-1 and TRBJ2-7, with 11 nucleotides matching TRBD2. The CDR3 has 17 residues. The V and J ends lost 4 bases and 6 bases, in that order; junction bases with no gene match: 14. The germline gives CDR1 MGHDK, CDR2 SYGVNS.

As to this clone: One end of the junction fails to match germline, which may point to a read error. The CDR3 coding sequence is TGTGCTAGCAGCTTAGGGCAGGACTACGAGCAGTACTTC. Its protein is CASSLGQDYEQYF. The chain has TRBV7-7 and TRBJ2-7; the D is unclear. The CDR3 is 13 amino acids. Per the germline V gene, CDR1 is SSHAT and CDR2 is FNYEAQ (reference sequence).

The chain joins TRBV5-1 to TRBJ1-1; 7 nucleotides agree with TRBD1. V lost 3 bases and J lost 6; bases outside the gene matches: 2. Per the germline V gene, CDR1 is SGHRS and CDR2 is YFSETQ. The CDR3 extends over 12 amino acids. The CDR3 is CASSSTGAEAFF. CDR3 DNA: TGCGCCAGCAGCTCCACAGGGGCTGAAGCTTTCTTT. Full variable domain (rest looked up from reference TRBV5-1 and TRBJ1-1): KAGVTQTPRYLIKTRGQQVTLSCSPISGHRSVSWYQQTPGQGLQFLFEYFSETQRNKGNFPGRFSGRQFSNSRSEMNVSTLELGDSALYLCASSSTGAEAFFGQGTRLTVV.

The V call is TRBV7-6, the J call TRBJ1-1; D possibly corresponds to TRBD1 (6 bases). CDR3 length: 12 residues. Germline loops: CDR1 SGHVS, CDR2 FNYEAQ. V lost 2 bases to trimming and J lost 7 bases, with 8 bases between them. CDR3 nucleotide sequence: TGTGCCAGCAGCTTAAGGACAGTTGAAGCTTTCTTT. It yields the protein CASSLRTVEAFF.

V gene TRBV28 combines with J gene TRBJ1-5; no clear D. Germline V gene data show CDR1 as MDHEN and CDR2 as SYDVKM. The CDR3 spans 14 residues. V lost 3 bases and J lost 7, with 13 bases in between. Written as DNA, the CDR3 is TGTGCCAGCAGTTTTTGGCAGGATCAACAGCCCCAGCATTTT. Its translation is CASSFWQDQQPQHF.

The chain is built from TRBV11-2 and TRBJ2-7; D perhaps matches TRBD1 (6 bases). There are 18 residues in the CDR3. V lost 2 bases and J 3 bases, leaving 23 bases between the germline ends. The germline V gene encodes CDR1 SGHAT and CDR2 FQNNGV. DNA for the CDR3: TGTGCCAGCAGCTTAAGGCGAGGGGGTCAGGGCGACTTCTACGAGCAGTACTTC. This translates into CASSLRRGGQGDFYEQYF.

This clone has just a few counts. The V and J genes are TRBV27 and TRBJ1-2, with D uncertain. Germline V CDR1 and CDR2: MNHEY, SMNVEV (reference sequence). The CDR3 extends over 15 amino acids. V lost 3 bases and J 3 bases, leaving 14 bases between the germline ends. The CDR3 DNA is TGTGCCAGCAGTTTGTCGTACGGAGCCCACTATGGCTACACCTTC. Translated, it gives CASSLSYGAHYGYTF.

CDR3 coding DNA: TGTGCCAGTAGTCTCAGGGGCGCGGGAGCGGACGAGCAGTACTTC. Protein product: CASSLRGAGADEQYF. The J gene is TRBJ2-7, the V gene TRBV19; tentatively, D is TRBD2 (7 bases). V was cut by 5 bases and J by 5 bases, with 19 bases left in between. Germline CDR1 reads LNHDA; CDR2 reads SQIVND (reference sequence). This CDR3 has 15 amino acids.